This is a list of T cell receptor beta chains from one sample in a study of blood T cell repertoires in COVID-19. TCRdb's table, derived via immunoSEQ multiplex PCR, lists solely in-frame clones and lacks some. This sample has approximately 250,000 clones, with around nine tenths found just once. The sample was peripheral blood. Receptor source: a man in his forties with active or convalescent COVID-19. CDR3s include the opening cysteine and the closing phenylalanine or tryptophan. The D gene is left open where the match is weak. Clone size is shown for a subset of rows, as once, few, many or a class of expanded clone.

CDR3aa	CDR3nt	v_gene	d_gene	abundance	len	j_gene
CASRPTGASGNTIYF	TGTGCCAGCAGACCCACTGGGGCTTCTGGAAACACCATATATTTT	TRBV27	.	.	15	TRBJ1-3
CASSSYPVGSDEKLFF	TGTGCCAGCAGTTCCTACCCCGTTGGTTCTGATGAAAAACTGTTTTTT	TRBV27	.	once	16	TRBJ1-4
CASSGPGQENEKLFF	TGTGCCAGCAGCGGACCGGGACAGGAAAATGAAAAACTGTTTTTT	TRBV6-5	TRBD1	.	15	TRBJ1-4
CASTGGNTIYF	TGTGCCAGCACGGGCGGGAACACCATATATTTT	TRBV5-6	.	.	11	TRBJ1-3
CASSELVQPYGYTF	TGTGCCAGCAGTGAATTAGTACAGCCCTATGGCTACACCTTC	TRBV25-1	.	.	14	TRBJ1-2
CASSEAGTLAGNTIYF	TGTGCCAGCAGTGAAGCCGGGACACTAGCTGGAAACACCATATATTTT	TRBV6-1	.	.	16	TRBJ1-3
CALQTGGASNSGNTIYF	TGTGCCCTACAAACAGGGGGCGCGTCAAACTCTGGAAACACCATATATTTT	TRBV2	TRBD1	once	17	TRBJ1-3
CASSEGGGASGQPQHF	TGCGCCAGCAGTGAAGGCGGGGGGGCGTCGGGACAGCCCCAGCATTTT	TRBV10-2	.	.	16	TRBJ1-5
CATSGQGETQYF	TGTGCCACCAGTGGTCAGGGAGAGACCCAGTACTTC	TRBV24-1	.	.	12	TRBJ2-5
CATSDSRTSGTGELFF	TGTGCCACCAGTGATTCACGGACTAGCGGCACCGGGGAGCTGTTTTTT	TRBV24-1	TRBD2	.	16	TRBJ2-2
CASRSHPGSGTGTTGELFF	TGTGCAAGTCGCTCCCACCCGGGGTCCGGGACAGGGACAACCGGGGAGCTGTTTTTT	TRBV12-2	.	once	19	TRBJ2-2
CASSDGSGIGQGAAKNIQYF	TGCGCCAGCAGTGACGGTTCCGGGATCGGACAGGGGGCAGCCAAAAACATTCAGTACTTC	TRBV10-1	TRBD1	once	20	TRBJ2-4
CASSSRTSGRSYEQYF	TGTGCCAGCAGCTCAAGGACTAGCGGGAGATCCTACGAGCAGTACTTC	TRBV13	TRBD2	.	16	TRBJ2-7
CASRNPSGGDTQYF	TGCGCCAGCCGCAACCCTAGCGGAGGGGATACGCAGTATTTT	TRBV4-1	TRBD2	.	14	TRBJ2-3
CASSTPRGFRNTEAFF	TGTGCCAGTAGCACCCCCAGGGGCTTCAGGAACACTGAAGCTTTCTTT	TRBV19	.	few	16	TRBJ1-1
CASSLYLNTEAFF	TGTGCCAGCAGCCTCTATTTGAACACTGAAGCTTTCTTT	TRBV14	.	.	13	TRBJ1-1
CASSRSLEYNEQFF	TGTGCCAGCAGTAGGTCCCTAGAATACAATGAGCAGTTCTTC	TRBV6-5	.	.	14	TRBJ2-1
CASSFAGVSTDTQYF	TGTGCCAGCAGCTTCGCGGGGGTGAGCACAGATACGCAGTATTTT	TRBV7-3	TRBD2	.	15	TRBJ2-3
CASSFSEETQYF	TGTGCCAGCAGTTTCTCTGAAGAGACCCAGTACTTC	TRBV28	.	.	12	TRBJ2-5
CASSYGTRTEAFF	TGTGCCAGCAGTTACGGGACACGAACTGAAGCTTTCTTT	TRBV6-5	.	.	13	TRBJ1-1
CASSRREREGLYNEQFF	TGTGCCAGCAGCCGTAGGGAGCGGGAGGGCCTGTACAATGAGCAGTTCTTC	TRBV14	TRBD2	once	17	TRBJ2-1
CASSSSTDYEQYF	TGTGCCAGCAGTTCGAGTACCGACTACGAGCAGTACTTC	TRBV12-3/TRBV12-4	.	.	13	TRBJ2-7